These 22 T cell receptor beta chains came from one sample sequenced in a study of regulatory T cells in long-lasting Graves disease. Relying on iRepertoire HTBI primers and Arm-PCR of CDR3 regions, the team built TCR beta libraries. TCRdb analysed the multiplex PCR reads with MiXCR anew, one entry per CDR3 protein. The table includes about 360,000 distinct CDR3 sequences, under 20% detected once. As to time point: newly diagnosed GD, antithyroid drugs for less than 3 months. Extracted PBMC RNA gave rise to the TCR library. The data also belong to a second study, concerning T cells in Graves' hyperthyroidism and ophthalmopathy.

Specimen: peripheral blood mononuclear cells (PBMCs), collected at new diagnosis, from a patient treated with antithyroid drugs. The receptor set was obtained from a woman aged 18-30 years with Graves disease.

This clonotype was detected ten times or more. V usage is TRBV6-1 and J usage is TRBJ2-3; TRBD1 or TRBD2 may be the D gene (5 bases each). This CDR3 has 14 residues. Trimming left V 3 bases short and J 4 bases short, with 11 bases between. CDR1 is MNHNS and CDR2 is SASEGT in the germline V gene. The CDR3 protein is CASSDPGRADTQYF. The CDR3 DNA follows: TGTGCCAGCAGTGACCCGGGGCGGGCAGATACGCAGTATTTT.

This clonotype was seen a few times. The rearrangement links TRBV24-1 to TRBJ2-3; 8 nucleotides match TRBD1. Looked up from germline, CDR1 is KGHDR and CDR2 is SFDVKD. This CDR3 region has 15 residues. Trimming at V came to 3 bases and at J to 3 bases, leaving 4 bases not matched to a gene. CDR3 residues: CATSDPGQGTDTQYF. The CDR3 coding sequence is TGTGCCACCAGTGATCCAGGACAGGGTACAGATACGCAGTATTTT.

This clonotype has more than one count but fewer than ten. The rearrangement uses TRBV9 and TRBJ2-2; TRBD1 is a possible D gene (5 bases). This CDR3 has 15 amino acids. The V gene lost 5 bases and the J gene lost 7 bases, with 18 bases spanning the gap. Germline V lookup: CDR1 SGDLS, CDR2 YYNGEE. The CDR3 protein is CASRATSGASGELFF. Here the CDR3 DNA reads TGTGCCAGCAGGGCCACGAGTGGGGCGAGCGGGGAGCTGTTTTTT.

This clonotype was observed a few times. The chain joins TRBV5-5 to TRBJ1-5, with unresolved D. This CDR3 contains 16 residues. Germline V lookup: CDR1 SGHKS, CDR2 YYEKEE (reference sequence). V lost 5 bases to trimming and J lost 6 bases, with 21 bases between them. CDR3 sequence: CASSFGNRVGIQPQHF. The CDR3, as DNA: TGTGCCAGCAGTTTTGGGAATCGGGTGGGCATTCAGCCCCAGCATTTT.

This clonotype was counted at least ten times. CDR3 DNA: TGTGCCAGCAGCGTTGAAGGGGGCGGGTACAATGAGCAGTTCTTC. Protein sequence: CASSVEGGGYNEQFF. The chain is built from TRBV9 and TRBJ2-1, with TRBD1 identical over 7 bases. The CDR3 spans 15 residues. V shed 2 bases and J 4 bases; nucleotides not matched to a gene: 6. Germline V gene sequence: CDR1 SGDLS, CDR2 YYNGEE.

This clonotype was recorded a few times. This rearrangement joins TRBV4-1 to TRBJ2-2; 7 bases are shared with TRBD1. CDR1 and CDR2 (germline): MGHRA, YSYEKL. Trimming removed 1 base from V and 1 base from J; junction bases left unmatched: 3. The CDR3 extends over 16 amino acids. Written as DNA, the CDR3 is TGCGCCAGCAGCCAAGGGACAGGTCTGAACACCGGGGAGCTGTTTTTT. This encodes CASSQGTGLNTGELFF.

CDR3 DNA sequence: TGTGCCAGCAGCTTAGACCTCCTGGAGACCCAGTACTTC. Its translation is CASSLDLLETQYF. The V call is TRBV7-8, the J call TRBJ2-5, with unresolved D. Germline CDR1 SGHVS, CDR2 FQNEAQ. Trimming stripped 1 base from V and 5 bases from J, with 8 bases between. CDR3 length equals 13 residues.

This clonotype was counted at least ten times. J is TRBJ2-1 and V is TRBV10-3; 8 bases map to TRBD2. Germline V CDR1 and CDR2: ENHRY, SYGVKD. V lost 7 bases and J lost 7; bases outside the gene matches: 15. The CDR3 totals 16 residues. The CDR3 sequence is CAINFQRERFGNEQFF. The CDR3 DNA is TGTGCCATCAATTTCCAGCGGGAGCGTTTTGGAAATGAGCAGTTCTTC.

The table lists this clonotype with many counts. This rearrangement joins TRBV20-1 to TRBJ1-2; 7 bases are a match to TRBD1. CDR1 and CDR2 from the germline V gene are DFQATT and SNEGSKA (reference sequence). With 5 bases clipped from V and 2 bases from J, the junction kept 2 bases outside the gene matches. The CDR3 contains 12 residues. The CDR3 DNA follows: TGCAGTGCTCTGGACAGGAACTATGGCTACACCTTC. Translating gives CSALDRNYGYTF.

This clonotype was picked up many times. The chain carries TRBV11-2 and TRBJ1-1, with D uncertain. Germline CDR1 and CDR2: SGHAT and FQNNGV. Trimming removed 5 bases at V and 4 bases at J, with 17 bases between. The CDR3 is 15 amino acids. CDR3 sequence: CASSRRRDWSTEAFF. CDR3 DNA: TGTGCCAGCAGCCGCCGGAGGGATTGGAGCACTGAAGCTTTCTTT.

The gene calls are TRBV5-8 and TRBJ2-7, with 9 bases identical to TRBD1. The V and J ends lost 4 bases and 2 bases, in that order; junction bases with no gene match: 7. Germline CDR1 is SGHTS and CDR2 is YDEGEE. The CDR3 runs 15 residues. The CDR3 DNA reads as TGTGCCAGCAGCGGGGGGGACAGGGCGCCCTACGAGCAGTACTTC. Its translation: CASSGGDRAPYEQYF. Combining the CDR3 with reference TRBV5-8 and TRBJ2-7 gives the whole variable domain EAGVTQSPTHLIKTRGQQATLRCSPISGHTSVYWYQQALGLGLQFLLWYDEGEERNRGNFPPRFSGRQFPNYSSELNVNALELEDSALYLCASSGGDRAPYEQYFGPGTRLTVT.

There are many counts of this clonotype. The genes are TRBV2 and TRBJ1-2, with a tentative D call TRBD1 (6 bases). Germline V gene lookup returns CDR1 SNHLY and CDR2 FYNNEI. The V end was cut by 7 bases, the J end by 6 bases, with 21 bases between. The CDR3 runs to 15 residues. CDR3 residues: CASNTVRGAEDGYTF. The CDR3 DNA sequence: TGTGCCAGCAATACCGTCCGGGGGGCAGAGGATGGCTACACCTTC.

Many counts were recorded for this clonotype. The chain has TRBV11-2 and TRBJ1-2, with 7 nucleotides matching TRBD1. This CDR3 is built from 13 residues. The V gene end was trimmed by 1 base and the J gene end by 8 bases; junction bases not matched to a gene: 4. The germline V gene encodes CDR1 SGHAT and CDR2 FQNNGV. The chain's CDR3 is CASSLGDSFGYTF. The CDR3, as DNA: TGTGCCAGCAGCTTAGGGGACAGCTTCGGCTACACCTTC. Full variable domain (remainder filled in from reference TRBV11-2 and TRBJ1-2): EAGVAQSPRYKIIEKRQSVAFWCNPISGHATLYWYQQILGQGPKLLIQFQNNGVVDDSQLPKDRFSAERLKGVDSTLKIQPAKLEDSAVYLCASSLGDSFGYTFGSGTRLTVV.

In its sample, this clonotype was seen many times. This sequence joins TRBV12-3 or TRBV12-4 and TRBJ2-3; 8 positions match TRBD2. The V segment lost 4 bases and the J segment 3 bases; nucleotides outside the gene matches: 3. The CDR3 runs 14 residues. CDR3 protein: CASSSSSGTDTQYF. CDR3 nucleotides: TGTGCCAGCAGTTCATCTAGCGGGACAGATACGCAGTATTTT.

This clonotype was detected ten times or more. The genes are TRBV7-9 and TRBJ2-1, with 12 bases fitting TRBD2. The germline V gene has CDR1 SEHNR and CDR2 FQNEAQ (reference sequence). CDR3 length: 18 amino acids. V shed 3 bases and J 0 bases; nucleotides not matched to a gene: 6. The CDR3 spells CASSFWTSGTSSYNEQFF. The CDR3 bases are TGTGCCAGCAGCTTTTGGACTAGCGGGACGAGCTCCTACAATGAGCAGTTCTTC.

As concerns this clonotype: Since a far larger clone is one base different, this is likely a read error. The chain's CDR3 is CASSQELRGLAGTGEQLF. CDR3 bases: TGTGCCAGCAGCCAAGAGCTCCGGGGACTAGCGGGTACAGGGGAGCAGCTCTTC. The chain joins TRBV7-8 to TRBJ2-1, with 12 bases that match TRBD2. Germline loops: CDR1 SGHVS, CDR2 FQNEAQ. CDR3 length: 18 residues.

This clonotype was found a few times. The CDR3 nucleotides read TGTGCCAGCAGTTTAGGACAGGACTTCGGGGAGCTGTTTTTT. This encodes CASSLGQDFGELFF. The chain recombines TRBV27 with TRBJ2-2; 7 bases match TRBD1. The V gene end was trimmed by 2 bases and the J gene end by 7 bases; junction bases not matched to a gene: 4. Germline loops: CDR1 MNHEY, CDR2 SMNVEV (reference sequence). The CDR3 runs to 14 residues.

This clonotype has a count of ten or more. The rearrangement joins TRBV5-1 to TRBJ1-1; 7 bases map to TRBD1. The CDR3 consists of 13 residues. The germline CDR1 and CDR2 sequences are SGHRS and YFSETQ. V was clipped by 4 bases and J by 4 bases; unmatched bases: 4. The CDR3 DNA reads TGCGCCAGCAGCCTGGGACAGCTCACTGAAGCTTTCTTT. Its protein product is CASSLGQLTEAFF.

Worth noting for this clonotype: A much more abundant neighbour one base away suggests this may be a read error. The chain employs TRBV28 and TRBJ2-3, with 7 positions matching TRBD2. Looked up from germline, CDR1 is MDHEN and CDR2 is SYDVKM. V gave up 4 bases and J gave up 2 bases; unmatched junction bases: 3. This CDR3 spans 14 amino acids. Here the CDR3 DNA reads TGTGCCAGCAGTTCCCTAGCGGACACAGATACGCAGTATTTT. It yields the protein CASSSLADTDTQYF.

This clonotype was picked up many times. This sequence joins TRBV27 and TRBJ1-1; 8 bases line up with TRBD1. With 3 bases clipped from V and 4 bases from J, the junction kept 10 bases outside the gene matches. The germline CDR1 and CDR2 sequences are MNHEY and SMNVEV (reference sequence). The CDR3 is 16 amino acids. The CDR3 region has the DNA TGTGCCAGCAGTTTCGACAGGGGCGCGTTTGCCACTGAAGCTTTCTTT. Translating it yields CASSFDRGAFATEAFF.

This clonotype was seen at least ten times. The CDR3 spells CASSPMPNEQYF. The CDR3 DNA is TGTGCCAGCAGTCCTATGCCTAACGAGCAGTACTTC. This chain uses TRBV2 with TRBJ2-7; D not resolved. From germline, CDR1 is SNHLY and CDR2 FYNNEI. This CDR3 has 12 residues. V lost 5 bases to trimming and J lost 5 bases, with 10 bases between them. The whole variable domain, filled in from reference TRBV2 and TRBJ2-7, reads EPEVTQTPSHQVTQMGQEVILRCVPISNHLYFYWYRQILGQKVEFLVSFYNNEISEKSEIFDDQFSVERPDGSNFTLKIRSTKLEDSAMYFCASSPMPNEQYFGPGTRLTVT.

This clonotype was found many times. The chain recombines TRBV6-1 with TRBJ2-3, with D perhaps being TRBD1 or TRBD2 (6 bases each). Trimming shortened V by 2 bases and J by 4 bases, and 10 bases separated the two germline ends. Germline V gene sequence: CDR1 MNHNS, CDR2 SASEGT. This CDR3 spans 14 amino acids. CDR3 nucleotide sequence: TGTGCCAGCAGTGAATTGGAGGGGGCAGATACGCAGTATTTT. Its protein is CASSELEGADTQYF.